A single sample is the source of the 8 T cell receptor beta chains below, sequenced in a study of CD8+CD57+ T cells in acquired aplastic anemia. TCR beta VDJ and CDR3 profiling used genomic DNA as template. TCRdb passed the reads through MiXCR, listing each CDR3 protein once. This table holds 150,000 to 200,000 distinct CDR3 sequences, around 45% found once. The sample taken for sequencing was sorted CD4+, CD8+, or CD8+CD57+ T cells (not recorded which) from PBMCs. These receptors were obtained from a human donor in good health.

Many counts were recorded for this clonotype. The chain uses TRBV5-6 and TRBJ1-1, with D perhaps TRBD1 (6 bases). The germline gives CDR1 SGHDT, CDR2 YYEEEE. With 0 bases removed from V and 10 bases from J, the gap between germline ends came to 13 bases. This CDR3 is 13 amino acids long. The CDR3 protein is CASSLVQGGGAFF. The CDR3 nucleotides are TGTGCCAGCAGCTTGGTACAGGGTGGAGGAGCTTTCTTT.

This clonotype was detected many times. V usage is TRBV14 and J usage is TRBJ2-7, with a possible D match to TRBD1 (6 bases). The V end lost 5 bases, the J end lost 3 bases, and 20 bases lay between the germline ends. Per germline, CDR1 SGHDN and CDR2 FVKESK. This CDR3 has 16 residues. The DNA of the CDR3 is TGTGCCAGCAGCTCGAGTCCAGGGGCAACTTTCTACGAGCAGTACTTC. Translating it yields CASSSSPGATFYEQYF.

This clonotype was seen a handful of times. This sequence may be a read error, since a much larger clone differs from it by one base. The J gene is TRBJ2-7, the V gene TRBV19; 7 bases agree with TRBD1. The germline V gene encodes CDR1 LNHDA and CDR2 SQIVND (reference sequence). The CDR3 consists of 15 residues. The CDR3 loop is CASSPRQGVSYEQCF. The CDR3 DNA reads as TGTGCCAGTAGTCCTCGACAGGGAGTGTCCTACGAGCAGTGCTTC.

The rearrangement joins TRBV20-1 to TRBJ2-1; 8 nucleotides align to TRBD2. Germline loops: CDR1 DFQATT, CDR2 SNEGSKA (reference sequence). This CDR3 has 11 amino acids. Trimming cost V 6 bases and J 7 bases; bases outside gene matches: 2. The CDR3 nucleotides read TGCAGTGCCCGCGGGGGGAATGAGCAGTTCTTC. Its protein is CSARGGNEQFF.

The chain is built from TRBV12-5 and TRBJ2-6; TRBD1 aligns across 7 bases. There are 22 residues in the CDR3. V was clipped by 0 bases and J by 2 bases; unmatched bases: 19. Germline V gene data show CDR1 as LGHNT and CDR2 as FRNRAP. In nucleotides, the CDR3 is TGTGCTAGTGGTTTGGTCCTCGACAGGGATACAAACCCGCGGACTGGGGCCAACGTCCTGACTTTC. Its translation is CASGLVLDRDTNPRTGANVLTF.

The chain recombines TRBV7-8 with TRBJ2-7; possible D gene TRBD2, 5 bases. Trimming took 5 bases from V and 6 from J, leaving 17 bases between them. The germline CDR1 and CDR2 sequences are SGHVS and FQNEAQ. The CDR3 is 14 amino acids. The CDR3 DNA reads TGTGCCAGCAGCCACATTAAGAGCGGAGGCGAGCAGTACTTC. This codes for CASSHIKSGGEQYF.

This clonotype appeared many times. The V and J genes are TRBV4-2 and TRBJ2-7; D is unclear. CDR3 length equals 10 residues. The germline V gene encodes CDR1 LGHNA and CDR2 YNFKEQ. Trimming cost V 4 bases and J 5 bases, with 3 bases left between them. In nucleotides, the CDR3 is TGTGCCAGCAGCCGGAACGAGCAGTACTTC. Protein: CASSRNEQYF.

Notes on this clonotype: Likely a read error: the CDR3 ends without its conserved phenylalanine or tryptophan. The DNA is left out, because the CDR3 cannot be placed on it with certainty; the CDR3 is given as TCRdb lists it. The J gene is TRBJ1-1, the V gene TRBV7-3; the DNA was not compared with TRBD1, the D call given in the table. Per germline, CDR1 SGHTA and CDR2 FQGTGA. The CDR3 adds up to 14 amino acids, both ends counted. CDR3 protein: CASSFPTGTGTLTV.